These 18 T cell receptor beta chains were all obtained from the same sample, sequenced in a study of PD-L1 blockade in urothelial cancer. The data were produced by immunoSEQ multiplex PCR, yet TCRdb's version contains in-frame clones alone and is incomplete. The table records about 30,000 clones, about 90% of them present only once. Specimen: PBMCs, collected around atezolizumab (anti-PD-L1) treatment. Receptors originate from a man aged 50 to 59 with urothelial cancer.

This chain joins TRBV15 and TRBJ1-2; D uncertain. Germline V CDR1 and CDR2: LNHNV, YYDKDF (reference sequence). The CDR3 is made up of 13 amino acids. V lost 0 bases and J lost 6, with 8 bases in between. CDR3 sequence reads: CATSRDGGDGYTF. The CDR3 region has the DNA TGTGCCACCAGCAGAGATGGAGGAGATGGCTACACCTTC.

V gene TRBV28 combines with J gene TRBJ2-7, with no clear D. CDR3 length equals 12 residues. Germline V lookup: CDR1 MDHEN, CDR2 SYDVKM. Trimming pared 1 base from V and 3 bases from J, leaving 4 bases between. CDR3 region: CASSLSIYEQYF. The CDR3, as DNA: TGTGCCAGCAGTTTATCTATCTACGAGCAGTACTTC. Full variable domain (rest looked up from reference TRBV28 and TRBJ2-7): DVKVTQSSRYLVKRTGEKVFLECVQDMDHENMFWYRQDPGLGLRLIYFSYDVKMKEKGDIPEGYSVSREKKERFSLILESASTNQTSMYLCASSLSIYEQYFGPGTRLTVT.

This clone was found a few times. V and J are TRBV7-9 and TRBJ2-7; 7 bases fit TRBD1. Trimming at V came to 5 bases and at J to 1 base, leaving 11 bases not matched to a gene. The CDR3 runs to 16 residues. Germline V gives CDR1 SEHNR, CDR2 FQNEAQ (reference sequence). The chain's CDR3 is CASSPSFRDSSYEQYF. The CDR3, as DNA: TGTGCCAGCAGCCCCAGTTTTAGGGACAGTTCCTACGAGCAGTACTTC.

The V call is TRBV7-9, the J call TRBJ1-1; D is uncertain. The germline V gene encodes CDR1 SEHNR and CDR2 FQNEAQ (reference sequence). This CDR3 comprises 15 residues. Deletions cut 4 bases from V and 5 bases from J, with 17 bases between. In DNA, the CDR3 is TGTGCCAGCAGCTCCTCCGGGAGAGGATGGACTGAAGCTTTCTTT. Protein product: CASSSSGRGWTEAFF.

The chain employs TRBV5-1 and TRBJ2-3; 9 bases map to TRBD2. The germline V gene has CDR1 SGHRS and CDR2 YFSETQ. The CDR3 length is 13 residues. V lost 3 bases to trimming and J lost 4 bases; unmatched junction nucleotides: 0. In DNA, the CDR3 is TGCGCCAGCAGCTGGACTAGCGCAGATACGCAGTATTTT. It encodes CASSWTSADTQYF. Full variable domain (missing parts from reference TRBV5-1 and TRBJ2-3): KAGVTQTPRYLIKTRGQQVTLSCSPISGHRSVSWYQQTPGQGLQFLFEYFSETQRNKGNFPGRFSGRQFSNSRSEMNVSTLELGDSALYLCASSWTSADTQYFGPGTRLTVL.

The chain carries TRBV11-3 and TRBJ2-2; 8 bases agree with TRBD1. The germline V gene has CDR1 SGHNT and CDR2 YENEEA. This CDR3 region has 15 residues. Germline trimming cut 5 bases from V and 4 bases from J; bases unmatched to any gene: 6. The CDR3 bases are TGTGCCAGCAGCCCAGGGGGCCCTGTCACCGGGGAGCTGTTTTTT. Translation: CASSPGGPVTGELFF.

This clone was detected only a few times. The genes are TRBV6-5 and TRBJ1-2, with D tentatively TRBD1 (6 bases). The CDR3 totals 13 residues. In germline, CDR1 is MNHEY, CDR2 SVGAGI. V was pared by 2 bases and J by 4 bases, with 8 bases between. CDR3 amino acids: CASSYQGPYGYTF. The CDR3, as DNA: TGTGCCAGCAGTTACCAGGGGCCCTATGGCTACACCTTC.

The rearrangement links TRBV19 to TRBJ2-1; maybe TRBD1 (6 bases). The germline gives CDR1 LNHDA, CDR2 SQIVND (reference sequence). The CDR3 has 12 amino acids. The V and J ends lost 9 bases and 7 bases respectively, with 13 bases between them. The CDR3 protein is CASQGQGNEQFF. The CDR3 nucleotides are TGTGCCAGCCAGGGCCAGGGGAATGAGCAGTTCTTC.

The chain links TRBV19 to TRBJ1-2; TRBD1 matches at 8 bases. V shed 3 bases, J shed 4 bases, and the junction held 7 bases outside the gene matches. Germline V gene lookup returns CDR1 LNHDA and CDR2 SQIVND (reference sequence). The CDR3 is 15 residues long. This CDR3 is CASSMGPGGVYGYTF. The CDR3 DNA sequence: TGTGCCAGTAGTATGGGGCCAGGGGGCGTCTATGGCTACACCTTC.

The gene calls are TRBV7-8 and TRBJ2-3, with TRBD2 matching over 7 bases. The trim removed 6 bases at V and 1 base at J, leaving 10 bases unmatched. The CDR3 covers 16 residues. Per the germline V gene, CDR1 is SGHVS and CDR2 is FQNEAQ. The CDR3 region has the DNA TGTGCCAGCAGGCCTGCCGGGAGGTTACGCACAGATACGCAGTATTTT. Its translation: CASRPAGRLRTDTQYF.

A few counts support this clone. The chain is built from TRBV2 and TRBJ1-1; weak D call: TRBD1 (6 bases). Germline assignment: CDR1 SNHLY and CDR2 FYNNEI. V lost 4 bases and J lost 4, with 13 bases in between. The CDR3 consists of 14 residues. The CDR3 is CASSGTAGSTEAFF. The CDR3, as DNA: TGTGCCAGCAGTGGGACAGCCGGAAGCACTGAAGCTTTCTTT.

J is TRBJ2-7 and V is TRBV5-1, with 9 bases identical to TRBD1. CDR1 SGHRS and CDR2 YFSETQ come from the germline V gene. The CDR3 totals 16 residues. Unmatched junction bases numbered 5, after V lost 0 bases and J lost 1 base. The CDR3 nucleotides read TGCGCCAGCAGCTTGGCGGGGACAGGGATTTCCTACGAGCAGTACTTC. It is translated as CASSLAGTGISYEQYF.

V and J are TRBV5-6 and TRBJ2-5, with D possibly matching TRBD2 (6 bases). Germline V gives CDR1 SGHDT, CDR2 YYEEEE. The CDR3 consists of 15 residues. Trimming removed 0 bases from V and 1 base from J, with 10 bases in between. CDR3 protein: CASSLARDFQETQYF. The CDR3 coding sequence is TGTGCCAGCAGCTTGGCCCGGGACTTCCAAGAGACCCAGTACTTC.

The chain combines TRBV19 with TRBJ2-7, with 9 bases that match TRBD2. Looked up from germline, CDR1 is LNHDA and CDR2 is SQIVND (reference sequence). The ends lost 8 bases at V and 2 bases at J; junction bases unmatched: 7. This CDR3 has 14 residues. DNA for the CDR3: TGTGCCAGTTTTCAGCGGGGGGTAACCTACGAGCAGTACTTC. Translated: CASFQRGVTYEQYF.

J is TRBJ1-1 and V is TRBV15; tentative D call: TRBD1 (6 bases). The V gene lost 1 base and the J gene lost 0 bases, with 9 bases spanning the gap. The CDR3 is made up of 15 amino acids. Germline V gene data show CDR1 as LNHNV and CDR2 as YYDKDF (reference sequence). The CDR3 sequence is CATSRAWTVNTEAFF. Written as DNA, the CDR3 is TGTGCCACCAGCAGAGCCTGGACAGTGAACACTGAAGCTTTCTTT.

The chain joins TRBV6-1 to TRBJ2-3, with D perhaps TRBD2 (6 bases). Trimming pared 1 base from V and 0 bases from J, leaving 17 bases between. The CDR3 is made up of 18 amino acids. Germline-derived CDR1 and CDR2 are MNHNS and SASEGT. CDR3 sequence: CASSEVPAWGVSTDTQYF. The CDR3 nucleotides read TGTGCCAGCAGTGAAGTACCTGCTTGGGGGGTCAGCACAGATACGCAGTATTTT.

The V and J genes are TRBV5-1 and TRBJ2-1; 11 nucleotides line up with TRBD2. V trimming: 1 base; J trimming: 9 bases; junction bases outside the gene matches: 6. The germline gives CDR1 SGHRS, CDR2 YFSETQ. CDR3 size: 15 residues. In DNA form, the CDR3 reads TGCGCCAGCAGCTTGTTAGCGGGGGGGCAGGGTGAGCAGTTCTTC. This translates into CASSLLAGGQGEQFF.

CDR3 amino acids: CASSPRQGARGSEAFF. The CDR3 DNA follows: TGTGCCAGCAGTCCCCGACAGGGGGCGCGAGGATCTGAAGCTTTCTTT. V is TRBV27 and J is TRBJ1-1, with 10 nucleotides matching TRBD1. The ends lost 5 bases at V and 6 bases at J; junction bases unmatched: 12. The CDR3 is 16 amino acids. The germline CDR1 and CDR2 sequences are MNHEY and SMNVEV (reference sequence).